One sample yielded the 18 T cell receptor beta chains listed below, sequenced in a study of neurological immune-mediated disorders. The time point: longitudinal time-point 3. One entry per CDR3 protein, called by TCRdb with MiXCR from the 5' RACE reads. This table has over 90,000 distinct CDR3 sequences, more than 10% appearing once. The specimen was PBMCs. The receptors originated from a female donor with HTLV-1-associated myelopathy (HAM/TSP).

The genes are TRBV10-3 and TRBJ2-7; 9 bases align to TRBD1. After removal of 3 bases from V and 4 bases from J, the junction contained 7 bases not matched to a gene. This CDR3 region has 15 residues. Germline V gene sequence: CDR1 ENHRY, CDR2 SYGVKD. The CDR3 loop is CAISDPGQGTYEQYF. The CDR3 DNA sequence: TGTGCCATCAGTGACCCGGGACAGGGCACGTACGAGCAGTACTTC.

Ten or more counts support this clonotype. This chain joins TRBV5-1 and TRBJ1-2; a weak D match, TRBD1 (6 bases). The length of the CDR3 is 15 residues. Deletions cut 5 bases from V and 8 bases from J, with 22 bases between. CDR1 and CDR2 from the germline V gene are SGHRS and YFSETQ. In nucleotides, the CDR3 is TGCGCCAGCAGTTCTACAGGGATGGGAGGGCGAGGCTACACCTTC. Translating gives CASSSTGMGGRGYTF.

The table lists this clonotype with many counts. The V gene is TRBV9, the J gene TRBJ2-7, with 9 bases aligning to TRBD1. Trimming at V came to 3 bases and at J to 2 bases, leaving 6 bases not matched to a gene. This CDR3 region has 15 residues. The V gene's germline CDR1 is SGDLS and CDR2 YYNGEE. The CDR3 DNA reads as TGTGCCAGCAGCGCCGGGACAGGGCCCACCTACGAGCAGTACTTC. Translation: CASSAGTGPTYEQYF.

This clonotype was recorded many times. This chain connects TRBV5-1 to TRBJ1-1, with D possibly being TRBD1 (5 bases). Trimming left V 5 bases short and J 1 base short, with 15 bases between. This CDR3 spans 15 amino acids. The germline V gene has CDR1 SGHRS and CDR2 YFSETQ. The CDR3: CASSYPGDSNTEAFF. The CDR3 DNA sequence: TGCGCCAGCAGTTACCCCGGGGACTCGAACACTGAAGCTTTCTTT. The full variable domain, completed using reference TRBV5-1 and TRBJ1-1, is KAGVTQTPRYLIKTRGQQVTLSCSPISGHRSVSWYQQTPGQGLQFLFEYFSETQRNKGNFPGRFSGRQFSNSRSEMNVSTLELGDSALYLCASSYPGDSNTEAFFGQGTRLTVV.

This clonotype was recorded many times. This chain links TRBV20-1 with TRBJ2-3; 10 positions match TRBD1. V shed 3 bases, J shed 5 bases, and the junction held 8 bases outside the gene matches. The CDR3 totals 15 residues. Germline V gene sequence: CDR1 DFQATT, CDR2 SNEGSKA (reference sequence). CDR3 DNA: TGCAGTGCTAGTATGGGACAGGGGTTCGGAGATACGCAGTATTTT. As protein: CSASMGQGFGDTQYF.

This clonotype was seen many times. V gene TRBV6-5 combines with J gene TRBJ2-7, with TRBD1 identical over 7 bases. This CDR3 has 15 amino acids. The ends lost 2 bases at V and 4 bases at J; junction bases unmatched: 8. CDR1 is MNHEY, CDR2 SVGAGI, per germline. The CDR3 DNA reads TGTGCCAGCAGTTACGGGGTGCAGGGGGAGTACGAGCAGTACTTC. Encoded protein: CASSYGVQGEYEQYF.

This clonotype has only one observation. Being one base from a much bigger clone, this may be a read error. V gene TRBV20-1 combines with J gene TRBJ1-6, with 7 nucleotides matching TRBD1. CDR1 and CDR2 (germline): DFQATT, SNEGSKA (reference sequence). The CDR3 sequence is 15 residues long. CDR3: CSARKVEGAGSPLDF. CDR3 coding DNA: TGCAGTGCTAGAAAGGTTGAGGGGGCAGGATCACCCCTCGACTTT.

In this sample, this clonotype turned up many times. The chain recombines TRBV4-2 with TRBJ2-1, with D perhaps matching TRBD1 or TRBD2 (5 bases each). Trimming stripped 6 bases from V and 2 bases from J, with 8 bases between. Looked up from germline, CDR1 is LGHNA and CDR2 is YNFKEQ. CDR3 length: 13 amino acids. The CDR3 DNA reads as TGTGCCAGCAGGAGGGGTACCTACAATGAGCAGTTCTTC. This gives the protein CASRRGTYNEQFF.

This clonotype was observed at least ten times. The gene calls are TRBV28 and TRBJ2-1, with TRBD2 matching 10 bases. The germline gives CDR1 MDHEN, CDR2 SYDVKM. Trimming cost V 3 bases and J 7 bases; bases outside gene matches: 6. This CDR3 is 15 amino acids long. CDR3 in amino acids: CASSLSAGGRNEQFF. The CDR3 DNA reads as TGTGCCAGCAGTTTGTCAGCGGGGGGGCGTAATGAGCAGTTCTTC.

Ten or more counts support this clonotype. CDR3 sequence: CASSQPRPGQGAGELFF. The CDR3 nucleotides read TGTGCCAGCAGCCAACCACGACCGGGACAGGGGGCCGGGGAGCTGTTTTTT. The chain combines TRBV5-6 with TRBJ2-2; TRBD1 aligns across 11 bases. The J segment lost 6 bases and the V segment lost 4 bases, leaving 11 bases of the junction unmatched. Germline CDR1 reads SGHDT; CDR2 reads YYEEEE. This CDR3 comprises 17 residues.

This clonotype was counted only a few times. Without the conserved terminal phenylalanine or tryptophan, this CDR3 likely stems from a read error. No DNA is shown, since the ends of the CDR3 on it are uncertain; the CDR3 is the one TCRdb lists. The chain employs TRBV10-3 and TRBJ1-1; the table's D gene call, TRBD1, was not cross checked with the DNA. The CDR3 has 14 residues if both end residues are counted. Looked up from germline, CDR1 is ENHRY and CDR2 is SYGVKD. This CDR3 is CAISTGVGDTEAVL.

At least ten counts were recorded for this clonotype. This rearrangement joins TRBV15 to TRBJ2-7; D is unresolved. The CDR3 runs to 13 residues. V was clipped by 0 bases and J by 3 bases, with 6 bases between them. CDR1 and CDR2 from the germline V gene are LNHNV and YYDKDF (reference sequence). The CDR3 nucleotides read TGTGCCACCAGCAGAGATTACAGCTACGAGCAGTACTTC. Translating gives CATSRDYSYEQYF.

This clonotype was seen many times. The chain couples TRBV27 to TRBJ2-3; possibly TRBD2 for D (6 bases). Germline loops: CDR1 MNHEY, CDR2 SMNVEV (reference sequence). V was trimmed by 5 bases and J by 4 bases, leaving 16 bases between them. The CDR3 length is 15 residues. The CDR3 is CASSPKRAGADTQYF. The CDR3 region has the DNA TGTGCCAGCAGTCCTAAGCGGGCCGGCGCAGATACGCAGTATTTT.

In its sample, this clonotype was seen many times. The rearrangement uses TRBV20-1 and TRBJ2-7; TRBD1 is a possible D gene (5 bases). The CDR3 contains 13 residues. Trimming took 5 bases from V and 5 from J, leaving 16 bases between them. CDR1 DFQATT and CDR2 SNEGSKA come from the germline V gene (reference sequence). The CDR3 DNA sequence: TGCAGTGCTCCCCCAGGCAGGGCCAACGAGCAGTACTTC. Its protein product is CSAPPGRANEQYF.

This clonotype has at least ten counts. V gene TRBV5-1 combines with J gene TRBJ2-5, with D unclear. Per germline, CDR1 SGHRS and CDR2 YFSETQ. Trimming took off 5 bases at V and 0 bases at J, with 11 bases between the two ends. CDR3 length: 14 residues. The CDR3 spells CASSLTRNQETQYF. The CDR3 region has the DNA TGCGCCAGCAGTTTGACACGGAACCAAGAGACCCAGTACTTC. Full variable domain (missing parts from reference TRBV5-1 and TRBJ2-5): KAGVTQTPRYLIKTRGQQVTLSCSPISGHRSVSWYQQTPGQGLQFLFEYFSETQRNKGNFPGRFSGRQFSNSRSEMNVSTLELGDSALYLCASSLTRNQETQYFGPGTRLLVL.

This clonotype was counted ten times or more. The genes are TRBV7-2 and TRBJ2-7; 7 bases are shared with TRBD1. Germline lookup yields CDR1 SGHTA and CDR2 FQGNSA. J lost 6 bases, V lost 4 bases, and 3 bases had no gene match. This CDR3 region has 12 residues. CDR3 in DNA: TGTGCCAGCAGCTCAGCAGGGGGCGAGCAGTACTTC. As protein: CASSSAGGEQYF.

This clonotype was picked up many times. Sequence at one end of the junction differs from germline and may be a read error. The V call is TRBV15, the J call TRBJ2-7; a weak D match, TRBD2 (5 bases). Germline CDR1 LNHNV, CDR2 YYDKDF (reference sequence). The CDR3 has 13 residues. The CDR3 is CATSTNRGYEQYF. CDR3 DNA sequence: TGTGCTACCAGCACAAATCGGGGCTACGAGCAGTACTTC.

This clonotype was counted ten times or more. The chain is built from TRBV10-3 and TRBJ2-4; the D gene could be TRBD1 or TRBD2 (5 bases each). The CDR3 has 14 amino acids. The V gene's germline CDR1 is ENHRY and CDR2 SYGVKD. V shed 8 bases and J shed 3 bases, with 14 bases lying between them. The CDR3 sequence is CAIGEGQFKNIQYF. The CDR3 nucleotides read TGTGCCATCGGAGAGGGGCAGTTCAAAAACATTCAGTACTTC.